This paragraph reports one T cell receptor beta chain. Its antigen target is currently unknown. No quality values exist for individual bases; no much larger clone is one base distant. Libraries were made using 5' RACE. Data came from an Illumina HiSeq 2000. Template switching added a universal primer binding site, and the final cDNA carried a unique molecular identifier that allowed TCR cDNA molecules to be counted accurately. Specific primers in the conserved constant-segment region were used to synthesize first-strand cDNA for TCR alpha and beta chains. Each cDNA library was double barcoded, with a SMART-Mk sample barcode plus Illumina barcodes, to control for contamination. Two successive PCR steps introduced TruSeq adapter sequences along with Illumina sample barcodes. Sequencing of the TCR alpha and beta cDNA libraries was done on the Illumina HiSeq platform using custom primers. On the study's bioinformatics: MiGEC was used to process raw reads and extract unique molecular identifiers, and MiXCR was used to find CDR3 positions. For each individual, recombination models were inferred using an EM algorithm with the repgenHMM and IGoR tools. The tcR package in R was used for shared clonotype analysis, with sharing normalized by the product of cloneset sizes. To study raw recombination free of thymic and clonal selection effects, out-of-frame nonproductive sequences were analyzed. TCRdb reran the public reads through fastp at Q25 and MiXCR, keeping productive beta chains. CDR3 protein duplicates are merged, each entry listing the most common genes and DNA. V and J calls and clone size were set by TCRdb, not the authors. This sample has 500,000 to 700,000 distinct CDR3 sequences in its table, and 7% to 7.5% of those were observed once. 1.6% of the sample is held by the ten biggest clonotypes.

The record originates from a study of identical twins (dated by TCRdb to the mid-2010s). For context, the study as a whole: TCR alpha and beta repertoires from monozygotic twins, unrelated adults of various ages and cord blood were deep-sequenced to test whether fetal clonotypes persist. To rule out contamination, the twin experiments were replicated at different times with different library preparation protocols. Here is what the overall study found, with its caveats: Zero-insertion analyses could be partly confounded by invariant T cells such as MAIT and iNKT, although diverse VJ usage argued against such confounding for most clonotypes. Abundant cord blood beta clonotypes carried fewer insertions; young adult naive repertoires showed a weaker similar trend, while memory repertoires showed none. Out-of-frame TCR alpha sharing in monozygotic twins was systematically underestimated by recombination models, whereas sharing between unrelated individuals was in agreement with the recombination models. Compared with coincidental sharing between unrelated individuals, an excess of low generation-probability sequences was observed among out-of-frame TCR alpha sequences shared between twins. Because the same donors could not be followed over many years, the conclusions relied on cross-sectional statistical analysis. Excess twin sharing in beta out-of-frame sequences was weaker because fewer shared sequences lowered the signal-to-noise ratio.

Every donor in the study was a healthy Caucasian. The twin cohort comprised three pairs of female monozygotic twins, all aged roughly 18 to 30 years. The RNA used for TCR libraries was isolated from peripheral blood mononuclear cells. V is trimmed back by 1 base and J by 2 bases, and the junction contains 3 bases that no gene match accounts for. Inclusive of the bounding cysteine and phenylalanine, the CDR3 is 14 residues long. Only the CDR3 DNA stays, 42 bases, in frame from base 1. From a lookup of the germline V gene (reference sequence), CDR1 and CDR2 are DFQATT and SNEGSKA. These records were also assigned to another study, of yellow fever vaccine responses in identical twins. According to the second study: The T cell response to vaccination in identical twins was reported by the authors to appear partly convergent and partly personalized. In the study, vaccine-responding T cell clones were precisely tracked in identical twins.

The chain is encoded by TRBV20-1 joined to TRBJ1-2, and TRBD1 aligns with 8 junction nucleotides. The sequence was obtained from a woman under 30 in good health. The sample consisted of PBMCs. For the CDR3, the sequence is CSARVRTGNYGYTF. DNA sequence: TGCAGTGCTAGAGTTCGGACAGGGAACTATGGCTACACCTTC.